These 32 T cell receptor beta chains share one sample of origin, sequenced in a study of T cells in Graves' hyperthyroidism and ophthalmopathy. Regions amplified from RNA transcripts were the TCR beta CDR3 regions. The TCR CDR3 was amplified in a first-round RT-PCR using the HTBI primer set. A single record per CDR3 protein comes from TCRdb applying MiXCR to the multiplex PCR reads. Of around 380,000 distinct CDR3 sequences in the sample, about 13% are singletons; the top ten hold roughly 20%. The sequenced sample was blood. The receptor source for this set is a man aged 25 to 40 with Graves' hyperthyroidism that later progressed to Graves' ophthalmopathy.

This clonotype was seen at least ten times. The CDR3 region is CASERGSGGERETQYF. CDR3 DNA sequence: TGTGCCAGCGAGCGGGGGTCCGGAGGGGAGCGAGAGACCCAGTACTTC. This chain joins TRBV2 and TRBJ2-5; 8 bases are a match to TRBD2. The CDR3 contains 16 residues. The germline V gene encodes CDR1 SNHLY and CDR2 FYNNEI. The junction had 15 bases not matched to a gene; V was cut back by 8 bases and J by 4 bases. Full variable domain (missing parts from reference TRBV2 and TRBJ2-5): EPEVTQTPSHQVTQMGQEVILRCVPISNHLYFYWYRQILGQKVEFLVSFYNNEISEKSEIFDDQFSVERPDGSNFTLKIRSTKLEDSAMYFCASERGSGGERETQYFGPGTRLLVL.

J is TRBJ1-6 and V is TRBV11-3, with TRBD1 matching 7 bases. The germline gives CDR1 SGHNT, CDR2 YENEEA. This CDR3 region has 16 residues. Trimming removed 0 bases from V and 9 bases from J; junction bases left unmatched: 8. The CDR3 spells CASSLDPPSGGSPLHF. CDR3 DNA sequence: TGTGCCAGCAGCTTAGATCCCCCCTCAGGGGGTTCACCCCTCCACTTT.

The table lists this clonotype with many counts. The chain recombines TRBV12-3 or TRBV12-4 with TRBJ1-5, with D maybe TRBD1 (5 bases). The CDR3 extends over 14 amino acids. Trimming stripped 6 bases from V and 4 bases from J, with 13 bases between. This chain's CDR3 is CASSRDDSNQPQHF. The CDR3 DNA sequence: TGTGCCAGCAGCCGAGACGACAGTAATCAGCCCCAGCATTTT.

This clonotype was counted a few times. The rearrangement links TRBV7-9 to TRBJ2-1; D is ambiguous. The germline V gene encodes CDR1 SEHNR and CDR2 FQNEAQ (reference sequence). V was shortened by 5 bases and J by 3 bases, with 11 bases between the two germline ends. This CDR3 is built from 14 residues. CDR3 sequence: CASSPRTDYNEQFF. In DNA form, the CDR3 reads TGTGCCAGCAGCCCCCGGACGGACTACAATGAGCAGTTCTTC.

This clonotype was recorded many times. The chain combines TRBV12-3 or TRBV12-4 with TRBJ1-5, with a weak D call TRBD1 (6 bases). This CDR3 is 15 amino acids long. V was clipped by 5 bases and J by 4 bases, with 15 bases between them. The CDR3 spells CASSLQGLRNQPQHF. CDR3 DNA: TGTGCCAGCAGTCTACAGGGTCTGAGGAATCAGCCCCAGCATTTT.

This clonotype was detected ten times or more. V is TRBV24-1 and J is TRBJ2-1, with D possibly being TRBD1 (6 bases). Per the germline V gene, CDR1 is KGHDR and CDR2 is SFDVKD. Trimming shortened V by 5 bases and J by 0 bases, and 10 bases separated the two germline ends. This CDR3 has 15 amino acids. The CDR3 DNA sequence: TGTGCCACCAGTGGACAGGCCGACTCCTACAATGAGCAGTTCTTC. This sequence encodes CATSGQADSYNEQFF.

The table lists this clonotype with a few counts. The chain carries TRBV7-2 and TRBJ1-4; D unclear. CDR3 length equals 13 residues. V gave up 1 base and J gave up 4 bases, with 4 bases separating them. Germline loops: CDR1 SGHTA, CDR2 FQGNSA. CDR3 amino acids: CASSLDSNEKLFF. CDR3 DNA sequence: TGTGCCAGCAGCTTAGACAGTAATGAAAAACTGTTTTTT.

The V and J genes are TRBV4-1 and TRBJ2-3; 12 nucleotides match TRBD2. The germline gives CDR1 MGHRA, CDR2 YSYEKL. With V trimmed by 4 bases and J by 2 bases, 1 base remained unmatched. CDR3 length equals 15 residues. CDR3 DNA: TGCGCCAGCAGCCGGACTAGCGGGATCACAGATACGCAGTATTTT. It translates to CASSRTSGITDTQYF.

Many counts were recorded for this clonotype. The chain employs TRBV7-2 and TRBJ1-5; D uncertain. The CDR3 is 14 amino acids. The V gene's germline CDR1 is SGHTA and CDR2 FQGNSA. V shed 3 bases and J shed 7 bases, with 13 bases lying between them. As DNA, the CDR3 is TGTGCCAGCAGCTTGGACTCCCTGGGGCAGCCCCAGCATTTT. It yields the protein CASSLDSLGQPQHF. The entire variable domain, with the rest obtained from reference TRBV7-2 and TRBJ1-5, is as follows: GAGVSQSPSNKVTEKGKDVELRCDPISGHTALYWYRQSLGQGLEFLIYFQGNSAPDKSGLPSDRFSAERTGGSVSTLTIQRTQQEDSAVYLCASSLDSLGQPQHFGDGTRLSIL.

The V gene is TRBV7-9, the J gene TRBJ2-4, with D perhaps TRBD1 or TRBD2 (6 bases each). This CDR3 contains 15 residues. The V end was cut by 2 bases, the J end by 8 bases, with 16 bases between. Germline V gives CDR1 SEHNR, CDR2 FQNEAQ (reference sequence). Written as DNA, the CDR3 is TGTGCCAGCAGCTTACCGGACAGAAGGGGGGACATTCAGTACTTC. Its translation: CASSLPDRRGDIQYF. Drawing the rest from reference TRBV7-9 and TRBJ2-4, the complete variable domain is DTGVSQNPRHKITKRGQNVTFRCDPISEHNRLYWYRQTLGQGPEFLTYFQNEAQLEKSRLLSDRFSAERPKGSFSTLEIQRTEQGDSAMYLCASSLPDRRGDIQYFGAGTRLSVL.

This clonotype was seen ten or more times. The chain carries TRBV11-1 and TRBJ2-7; TRBD1 aligns across 8 bases. Germline V gives CDR1 SGHAT, CDR2 FQDESV (reference sequence). The CDR3 extends over 14 amino acids. V was clipped by 5 bases and J by 3 bases; unmatched bases: 6. The CDR3 sequence: CASSQSDRGYEQYF. DNA for the CDR3: TGTGCCAGCAGCCAGTCCGACAGGGGCTACGAGCAGTACTTC.

This chain links TRBV20-1 with TRBJ2-1; D not certain. Germline V CDR1 and CDR2: DFQATT, SNEGSKA (reference sequence). Trimming pared 4 bases from V and 5 bases from J, leaving 12 bases between. This CDR3 spans 13 amino acids. The CDR3 loop reads CSATPPSHNEQFF. The CDR3 DNA follows: TGCAGTGCTACTCCTCCTAGTCACAATGAGCAGTTCTTC.

This clonotype has at least ten counts. This rearrangement joins TRBV7-9 to TRBJ1-2; 7 bases map to TRBD1. This CDR3 region has 13 residues. After removal of 2 bases from V and 8 bases from J, the junction contained 5 bases not matched to a gene. CDR1 and CDR2 from the germline V gene are SEHNR and FQNEAQ (reference sequence). Here the CDR3 reads CASSLQGERGYTF. The CDR3 bases are TGTGCCAGCAGCTTACAGGGGGAAAGAGGCTACACCTTC.

The V and J genes are TRBV7-6 and TRBJ1-1, with D unresolved. The CDR3 contains 15 residues. CDR1 is SGHVS, CDR2 FNYEAQ, per germline. V shed 8 bases and J shed 2 bases, with 18 bases lying between them. The CDR3 sequence is CASAPVVKGNTEAFF. The CDR3 nucleotides read TGTGCCAGCGCCCCTGTTGTGAAGGGAAACACTGAAGCTTTCTTT.

The V call is TRBV6-1, the J call TRBJ2-1; perhaps TRBD2 as D (6 bases). The germline CDR1 and CDR2 sequences are MNHNS and SASEGT. CDR3 length equals 19 residues. Between the trimmed V and J ends, which lost 6 bases and 7 bases, there was a span of 31 bases. The CDR3 DNA is TGTGCCAGCAGGAGGAGGGGAAACACATACTTAAAAGATATGAATGAGCAGTTCTTC. Its protein product is CASRRRGNTYLKDMNEQFF.

This clonotype was seen at least ten times. The rearrangement uses TRBV3-1 and TRBJ1-5; no clear D. V was cut by 1 base and J by 4 bases, with 11 bases left in between. The CDR3 has 15 residues. Germline CDR1 LGHDT, CDR2 YNNKEL (reference sequence). The CDR3 region has the DNA TGTGCCAGCAGCCAAGGACCGGGGAGGAATCAGCCCCAGCATTTT. Translation: CASSQGPGRNQPQHF.

This clonotype was detected ten times or more. The CDR3 loop is CATSDRRTGGGEQFF. CDR3 DNA sequence: TGTGCCACCAGTGATCGCCGGACAGGGGGCGGTGAGCAGTTCTTC. The chain is built from TRBV24-1 and TRBJ2-1, with 11 bases matching TRBD1. The CDR3 sequence is 15 residues long. Trimming at V came to 3 bases and at J to 9 bases, leaving 6 bases not matched to a gene. Germline V gene lookup returns CDR1 KGHDR and CDR2 SFDVKD.

This clonotype was counted between two and nine times. The V call is TRBV11-3, the J call TRBJ2-3; D is unclear. The CDR3 covers 13 residues. Germline loops: CDR1 SGHNT, CDR2 YENEEA. Trimming pared 3 bases from V and 1 base from J, leaving 5 bases between. CDR3 DNA: TGTGCCAGCAGCTTGGTCCGCACAGATACGCAGTATTTT. Protein product: CASSLVRTDTQYF.

The chain joins TRBV11-2 to TRBJ2-4; D unresolved. This CDR3 spans 13 amino acids. CDR1 SGHAT and CDR2 FQNNGV come from the germline V gene. V was trimmed by 1 base and J by 16 bases, leaving 17 bases between them. The CDR3 DNA reads as TGTGCCAGCAGCTTAGTTACAGCTTCCCCGGAATACTTC. Translating it yields CASSLVTASPEYF.

This clonotype was detected a few times. The V gene is TRBV24-1, the J gene TRBJ2-3; D possibly matches TRBD1 or TRBD2 (5 bases each). Germline assignment: CDR1 KGHDR and CDR2 SFDVKD. Trimming took off 9 bases at V and 3 bases at J, with 15 bases between the two ends. CDR3 length equals 14 residues. Here the CDR3 reads CATASIGATDTQYF. The CDR3 coding sequence is TGTGCCACCGCCTCTATCGGGGCGACAGATACGCAGTATTTT.

There are many counts of this clonotype. The V call is TRBV12-3 or TRBV12-4, the J call TRBJ1-5, with 8 bases fitting TRBD1. With V trimmed by 6 bases and J by 6 bases, 10 bases remained unmatched. This CDR3 is 15 amino acids long. The CDR3 coding sequence is TGTGCCAGCAGGAAAGACAGGGGTGGTGGTCAGCCCCAGCATTTT. It codes for CASRKDRGGGQPQHF.

This clonotype was recorded at least ten times. This sequence joins TRBV27 and TRBJ2-5; 8 bases map to TRBD2. This CDR3 comprises 19 residues. The V and J ends lost 1 base and 5 bases, in that order; junction bases with no gene match: 18. CDR1 MNHEY and CDR2 SMNVEV come from the germline V gene (reference sequence). The CDR3 reads CASSLWTGGLILVSETQYF. The CDR3 DNA reads as TGTGCCAGCAGTTTATGGACGGGGGGGCTCATCTTGGTTTCTGAGACCCAGTACTTC.

This clonotype has ten or more counts. J is TRBJ2-7 and V is TRBV10-3; 8 bases match TRBD2. Germline loops: CDR1 ENHRY, CDR2 SYGVKD. The CDR3 spans 15 residues. The trim removed 0 bases at V and 0 bases at J, leaving 1 base unmatched. The DNA of the CDR3 is TGTGCCATCAGTGAGTCAGCGGGGGACTCCTACGAGCAGTACTTC. This translates into CAISESAGDSYEQYF.

Written as DNA, the CDR3 is TGCGCCAGCAGTGAAAGCTTCTACGAGCAGTACTTC. Translating it yields CASSESFYEQYF. The chain is built from TRBV10-2 and TRBJ2-7; no clear D gene. Trimming removed 3 bases at V and 3 bases at J, with 6 bases between. The CDR3 extends over 12 amino acids. Germline CDR1 is WSHSY and CDR2 is SAAADI.

This clonotype came up a few times. This chain uses TRBV19 with TRBJ2-2; D is perhaps TRBD1 (6 bases). Germline V gives CDR1 LNHDA, CDR2 SQIVND (reference sequence). This CDR3 comprises 11 residues. V dropped 5 bases and J dropped 14 bases, with 12 bases sitting between them. The CDR3 nucleotides are TGTGCCAGTAGTGGGACAACCCCCCTGTTTTTT. The encoded protein is CASSGTTPLFF.

Ten or more counts support this clonotype. The V and J genes are TRBV11-2 and TRBJ2-1; 9 bases are shared with TRBD1. The germline CDR1 and CDR2 sequences are SGHAT and FQNNGV. CDR3 length equals 16 residues. V lost 6 bases, J lost 3 bases, and 9 bases stayed unmatched. The CDR3 DNA sequence: TGTGCCAGCAGGTTATACAGGGGGCGGCTCTACAATGAGCAGTTCTTC. It is translated as CASRLYRGRLYNEQFF. Using reference TRBV11-2 and TRBJ2-1 for the parts outside the CDR3, the full variable domain is EAGVAQSPRYKIIEKRQSVAFWCNPISGHATLYWYQQILGQGPKLLIQFQNNGVVDDSQLPKDRFSAERLKGVDSTLKIQPAKLEDSAVYLCASRLYRGRLYNEQFFGPGTRLTVL.

A note on this clonotype: With a much larger clone just one base away, this may be a read error. CDR3 nucleotide sequence: TGTGCCAGCAGCCGCGGGACATTTTGGGGGCCCCAGCATTTT. Translating gives CASSRGTFWGPQHF. The chain links TRBV28 to TRBJ1-5; D is perhaps TRBD1 (6 bases). With 6 bases removed from V and 9 bases from J, the gap between germline ends came to 18 bases. The CDR3 totals 14 residues. CDR1 is MDHEN and CDR2 is SYDVKM in the germline V gene.

The chain has TRBV27 and TRBJ1-2; possible D gene TRBD1, 5 bases. The V gene lost 5 bases and the J gene lost 8 bases, with 12 bases spanning the gap. The germline V gene has CDR1 MNHEY and CDR2 SMNVEV (reference sequence). The CDR3 is 12 amino acids. CDR3 nucleotides: TGTGCCAGCAGTAAAGGGGCAGTCGGCTACACCTTC. This gives the protein CASSKGAVGYTF.

This chain connects TRBV7-9 to TRBJ2-7, with D possibly TRBD2 on 7 matching bases. Germline values: CDR1 SEHNR, CDR2 FQNEAQ (reference sequence). The CDR3 is 15 amino acids. V lost 4 bases and J lost 2, with 15 bases in between. The CDR3: CASSSGRGRPYEQYF. The CDR3 bases are TGTGCCAGCAGCTCAGGGCGGGGGCGCCCCTACGAGCAGTACTTC.

This clonotype appeared a few times. One base away lies a much larger clone, so this may be a sequencing read error. V is TRBV2 and J is TRBJ2-5; no firm D call. Germline CDR1 reads SNHLY; CDR2 reads FYNNEI. The CDR3 loop spans 13 amino acids. CDR3 loop: CASSETGRETKYF. In DNA, the CDR3 is TGTGCCAGCAGTGAAACCGGTCGAGAGACCAAGTACTTC.

The chain joins TRBV6-1 to TRBJ1-2, with 9 positions matching TRBD1. CDR1 and CDR2 (germline): MNHNS, SASEGT. V lost 5 bases to trimming and J lost 8 bases; unmatched junction nucleotides: 6. There are 13 residues in the CDR3. The CDR3 DNA reads as TGTGCCAGCAGTCCACAGGGGGCCCAAGGCTACACCTTC. It is translated as CASSPQGAQGYTF.

This clonotype was seen only a few times. The chain links TRBV10-1 to TRBJ2-5; 8 bases agree with TRBD2. The germline gives CDR1 WNHNN, CDR2 SYGVQD (reference sequence). The CDR3 sequence is 15 residues long. With V trimmed by 3 bases and J by 5 bases, 8 bases remained unmatched. The CDR3 spells CASSDGVAGRETQYF. CDR3 in DNA: TGCGCCAGCAGTGATGGGGTAGCGGGACGCGAGACCCAGTACTTC.